A single sample is the source of the 25 T cell receptor beta chains below, sequenced in a study of a mutant IDH1 vaccine in newly diagnosed glioma. Specified time point: week 5, during vaccination. Mutant IDH1 20-mer peptide, at 300 ug, made up each vaccine dose, with topical imiquimod. Produced via immunoSEQ multiplex PCR; TCRdb's table is partial and in-frame only. This table holds about 53,000 clones, about 86% found once. These receptors have no known antigen. This sample comprised PBMCs, obtained from a glioma patient whose treatment included an IDH1 peptide vaccine. The receptor set was obtained from a woman in her 50s with glioma.

The chain joins TRBV4-1 to TRBJ1-2; 7 bases are a match to TRBD1. After removal of 2 bases from V and 3 bases from J, the junction contained 12 bases not matched to a gene. The germline V gene has CDR1 MGHRA and CDR2 YSYEKL. The length of the CDR3 is 17 residues. The chain's CDR3 is CASSQSTTGVVYYGYTF. CDR3 nucleotides: TGCGCCAGCAGCCAATCTACCACAGGGGTTGTATACTATGGCTACACCTTC.

This clone turned up a few times. The V gene is TRBV7-3, the J gene TRBJ2-5, with D unclear. The germline V and J ends were trimmed by 4 bases and 3 bases, with 9 bases remaining between them. CDR1 is SGHTA and CDR2 is FQGTGA in the germline V gene. This CDR3 contains 13 residues. The CDR3 reads CASSSHREETQYF. The CDR3 region has the DNA TGTGCCAGCAGCTCCCACAGAGAAGAGACCCAGTACTTC. Full variable domain (rest looked up from reference TRBV7-3 and TRBJ2-5): GAGVSQTPSNKVTEKGKYVELRCDPISGHTALYWYRQSLGQGPEFLIYFQGTGAADDSGLPNDRFFAVRPEGSVSTLKIQRTERGDSAVYLCASSSHREETQYFGPGTRLLVL.

This sequence joins TRBV6-6 and TRBJ2-3, with D unclear. V was shortened by 3 bases and J by 6 bases, with 13 bases between the two germline ends. The CDR3 consists of 14 residues. From germline, CDR1 is MNHNY and CDR2 SVGAGI (reference sequence). The CDR3 coding sequence is TGTGCCAGCAGTTATAGCAATTCATTGGATACGCAGTATTTT. As protein: CASSYSNSLDTQYF.

CDR3 loop: CASNEGGGTGEAFF. CDR3 bases: TGTGCCAGCAACGAAGGGGGTGGGACAGGGGAAGCTTTCTTT. V and J are TRBV7-9 and TRBJ1-1; 9 nucleotides match TRBD1. The germline gives CDR1 SEHNR, CDR2 FQNEAQ (reference sequence). This CDR3 is 14 amino acids long. V dropped 7 bases and J dropped 8; count of bases not matched to a gene: 11.

The rearrangement links TRBV27 to TRBJ1-5, with TRBD1 matching 9 bases. V trimming: 5 bases; J trimming: 4 bases; junction bases outside the gene matches: 9. From germline, CDR1 is MNHEY and CDR2 SMNVEV (reference sequence). This CDR3 region has 16 residues. The CDR3 DNA sequence: TGTGCCAGCAGTCCTACCGGGACAGGGCGGAATCAGCCCCAGCATTTT. Amino acids: CASSPTGTGRNQPQHF.

V is TRBV4-1 and J is TRBJ2-3; 8 bases agree with TRBD1. V lost 7 bases, J lost 2 bases, and 11 bases stayed unmatched. The CDR3 length is 16 residues. Germline loops: CDR1 MGHRA, CDR2 YSYEKL. DNA of the CDR3: TGCGCCAGCAAAACTGGACAGGGCCTACTCACAGATACGCAGTATTTT. Amino acids: CASKTGQGLLTDTQYF.

V gene TRBV19 combines with J gene TRBJ1-6; D remains unclear. CDR1 is LNHDA and CDR2 is SQIVND in the germline V gene (reference sequence). V lost 4 bases to trimming and J lost 9 bases, with 16 bases between them. The CDR3 runs 15 residues. The CDR3 DNA is TGTGCCAGTAGTAGACCCCGCCAGGCGGCTTCACCCCTCCACTTT. It encodes CASSRPRQAASPLHF. Combining the CDR3 with reference TRBV19 and TRBJ1-6 gives the whole variable domain DGGITQSPKYLFRKEGQNVTLSCEQNLNHDAMYWYRQDPGQGLRLIYYSQIVNDFQKGDIAEGYSVSREKKESFPLTVTSAQKNPTAFYLCASSRPRQAASPLHFGNGTRLTVT.

The V gene is TRBV7-9, the J gene TRBJ1-4, with 9 bases lining up with TRBD1. This CDR3 is 15 amino acids long. Germline loops: CDR1 SEHNR, CDR2 FQNEAQ (reference sequence). With V trimmed by 1 base and J by 8 bases, 5 bases remained unmatched. CDR3 in amino acids: CASSLGTGGWEKLFF. CDR3 nucleotides: TGTGCCAGCAGCTTAGGCACAGGGGGCTGGGAAAAACTGTTTTTT.

This chain connects TRBV2 to TRBJ2-5, with a tentative D call TRBD2 (5 bases). Germline CDR1 SNHLY, CDR2 FYNNEI. This CDR3 region has 13 residues. Trimming pared 5 bases from V and 1 base from J, leaving 8 bases between. The CDR3 sequence: CASSLASQETQYF. CDR3 DNA sequence: TGTGCCAGCAGTCTAGCTAGCCAAGAGACCCAGTACTTC.

This clone showed up just a few times. The CDR3 loop is CASSPTVPSYEQYF. As DNA, the CDR3 is TGTGCCAGCAGCCCGACAGTCCCCTCCTACGAGCAGTACTTC. The chain has TRBV5-7 and TRBJ2-7; D may be TRBD1 (5 bases). TRBV5-7 is an ORF; its function is uncertain. The V gene lost 4 bases and the J gene lost 0 bases, with 11 bases spanning the gap. CDR3 length equals 14 residues.

This rearrangement joins TRBV11-2 to TRBJ1-4, with D possibly matching TRBD1 (6 bases). Between the trimmed V and J ends, which lost 1 base and 10 bases, there was a span of 16 bases. CDR3 length: 15 residues. From germline, CDR1 is SGHAT and CDR2 FQNNGV. The CDR3 DNA reads as TGTGCCAGCAGCTTAGGGTGGGGGGCCGGTGGAAAACTGTTTTTT. Its protein is CASSLGWGAGGKLFF.

The J gene is TRBJ2-1, the V gene TRBV20-1; D unresolved. Germline CDR1 reads DFQATT; CDR2 reads SNEGSKA (reference sequence). The CDR3 runs to 10 residues. The V and J ends lost 5 bases and 10 bases respectively, with 9 bases between them. The CDR3 region has the DNA TGCAGTGCTGGCGTCGGGGAGCAGTTCTTC. Its protein product is CSAGVGEQFF.

The table lists this clone with a count of one. The J gene is TRBJ1-2, the V gene TRBV6-1, with D tentatively TRBD1 (5 bases). The CDR3 has 15 residues. Germline V gene sequence: CDR1 MNHNS, CDR2 SASEGT. Deletions cut 1 base from V and 8 bases from J, with 17 bases between. The CDR3 sequence: CASSEGKRGSRGYTF. For the CDR3, the DNA is TGTGCCAGCAGTGAAGGAAAGCGGGGGAGTCGAGGCTACACCTTC.

This chain uses TRBV6-1 with TRBJ1-5, with D hard to call. Trimming took 5 bases from V and 7 from J, leaving 9 bases between them. CDR1 MNHNS and CDR2 SASEGT come from the germline V gene. This CDR3 is built from 12 residues. The CDR3 sequence is CASSFADQPQHF. CDR3 coding DNA: TGTGCCAGCAGTTTCGCGGACCAGCCCCAGCATTTT.

The CDR3, as DNA: TGTGCCAGTACCTTGCGGGATTCGAACACTGAAGCTTTCTTT. It is translated as CASTLRDSNTEAFF. The genes are TRBV19 and TRBJ1-1, with D hard to call. Germline V gene sequence: CDR1 LNHDA, CDR2 SQIVND (reference sequence). The V end lost 7 bases, the J end lost 1 base, and 13 bases lay between the germline ends. This CDR3 is built from 14 residues. The full variable domain, completed using reference TRBV19 and TRBJ1-1, is DGGITQSPKYLFRKEGQNVTLSCEQNLNHDAMYWYRQDPGQGLRLIYYSQIVNDFQKGDIAEGYSVSREKKESFPLTVTSAQKNPTAFYLCASTLRDSNTEAFFGQGTRLTVV.

Only a few counts were recorded for this clone. V gene TRBV5-4 combines with J gene TRBJ2-1, with a tentative D call TRBD1 (5 bases). Trimming left V 4 bases short and J 6 bases short, with 11 bases between. The CDR3 has 13 residues. Looked up from germline, CDR1 is SGHNT and CDR2 is YYREEE (reference sequence). DNA of the CDR3: TGTGCCAGCAGCCTCGGACAAGGCAATGAGCAGTTCTTC. Its protein is CASSLGQGNEQFF.

CDR3 coding DNA: TGTGCCAGTGCCCGGGACCCCTACGAGCAGTACTTC. This encodes CASARDPYEQYF. The rearrangement uses TRBV19 and TRBJ2-7; D possibly uses TRBD1 or TRBD2 (5 bases each). Germline V CDR1 and CDR2: LNHDA, SQIVND (reference sequence). V lost 8 bases to trimming and J lost 2 bases, with 10 bases between them. CDR3 length: 12 residues.

The rearrangement links TRBV5-4 to TRBJ1-6, with 7 bases aligning to TRBD1. Losses at the gene ends were 3 bases for V and 7 bases for J; bases not matched to a gene: 7. Germline CDR1 and CDR2: SGHNT and YYREEE (reference sequence). This CDR3 is 15 amino acids long. CDR3: CASSSGQKVNSPLHF. The CDR3 DNA reads TGTGCCAGCAGCTCGGGACAGAAAGTAAATTCACCCCTCCACTTT. Based on the CDR3 plus reference TRBV5-4 and TRBJ1-6, the full variable domain is ETGVTQSPTHLIKTRGQQVTLRCSSQSGHNTVSWYQQALGQGPQFIFQYYREEENGRGNFPPRFSGLQFPNYSSELNVNALELDDSALYLCASSSGQKVNSPLHFGNGTRLTVT.

The V and J genes are TRBV15 and TRBJ2-3; D is unclear. V was shortened by 4 bases and J by 0 bases, with 2 bases between the two germline ends. The CDR3 is made up of 12 amino acids. Germline V gives CDR1 LNHNV, CDR2 YYDKDF (reference sequence). The CDR3 DNA reads as TGTGCCACCAGCACAAGCACAGATACGCAGTATTTT. It codes for CATSTSTDTQYF.

The rearrangement links TRBV28 to TRBJ1-2; D is unclear. V was trimmed by 3 bases and J by 4 bases, leaving 9 bases between them. The CDR3 runs to 13 residues. Per germline, CDR1 MDHEN and CDR2 SYDVKM. The CDR3, as DNA: TGTGCCAGCAGTTTTAAAGAGGGCTATGGCTACACCTTC. Translation gives CASSFKEGYGYTF.

J is TRBJ2-7 and V is TRBV19; 9 bases align to TRBD1. Germline CDR1 reads LNHDA; CDR2 reads SQIVND (reference sequence). The length of the CDR3 is 15 residues. V lost 1 base to trimming and J lost 2 bases; unmatched junction nucleotides: 3. CDR3 coding DNA: TGTGCCAGTAGTATAGGGGGACAGGGCGCCTACGAGCAGTACTTC. This sequence encodes CASSIGGQGAYEQYF.

Written as DNA, the CDR3 is TGTGCCAGCAGCCCCGGGACAGGGAGGTCACCCCTCCACTTT. This encodes CASSPGTGRSPLHF. The chain joins TRBV5-6 to TRBJ1-6, with 9 bases lining up with TRBD1. Unmatched junction bases numbered 6, after V lost 4 bases and J lost 10 bases. The germline CDR1 and CDR2 sequences are SGHDT and YYEEEE. CDR3 length: 14 amino acids.

The V and J genes are TRBV7-9 and TRBJ1-4; 7 bases fit TRBD1. V was pared by 10 bases and J by 2 bases, with 4 bases of the junction left unmatched. This CDR3 is 13 amino acids long. Germline loops: CDR1 SEHNR, CDR2 FQNEAQ (reference sequence). Here the CDR3 reads CATRDSTNEKLFF. CDR3 bases: TGTGCCACTCGGGACAGCACTAATGAAAAACTGTTTTTT. Full variable domain (rest looked up from reference TRBV7-9 and TRBJ1-4): DTGVSQNPRHKITKRGQNVTFRCDPISEHNRLYWYRQTLGQGPEFLTYFQNEAQLEKSRLLSDRFSAERPKGSFSTLEIQRTEQGDSAMYLCATRDSTNEKLFFGSGTQLSVL.

The chain combines TRBV5-5 with TRBJ1-2, with D unclear. Germline V gives CDR1 SGHKS, CDR2 YYEKEE (reference sequence). The CDR3 consists of 14 residues. Trimming removed 0 bases from V and 4 bases from J, with 10 bases in between. The CDR3 is CASSLAERGYGYTF. The CDR3 DNA follows: TGTGCCAGCAGCTTGGCCGAGAGAGGCTATGGCTACACCTTC.

Comments on this clone: This CDR3 is missing its conserved last phenylalanine or tryptophan, likely due to a read error. This rearrangement joins TRBV25-1 to TRBJ1-2, with TRBD1 as a possible D gene (5 bases). V lost 2 bases, J lost 1 base, and 14 bases lay in between. Germline V gene data show CDR1 as MGHDK and CDR2 as SYGVNS. There are 16 residues in the CDR3. The CDR3 reads CASSENQGRDNYGYTL. DNA for the CDR3: TGTGCCAGCAGTGAAAATCAGGGCAGGGATAACTATGGCTACACCCTC.